A single sample is the source of the 20 T cell receptor beta chains below, sequenced in a study of CD8+ T cells in alopecia areata (dated by TCRdb to 2017 to 2018). Library creation used the immunoSEQ multiplex PCR assay. For TCR sequencing, RNA was extracted from every sample and reverse transcribed into cDNA to serve as template. TCRdb provides this immuneACCESS table in a form limited to in-frame rearrangements. Some clones are lacking; in checked studies, under half of them reflect an unresolved V gene, and why the rest are absent is not known. The sample records roughly 150,000 clones, about 50% of which are singletons. Of the sample, approximately 19% falls within the top ten clones. According to the study, the label for this sample's time point signals: baseline before oral tofacitinib. This specimen consisted of CD8+ T cells sorted from blood, obtained at week 0. These receptors originate from a human donor with alopecia areata.

The chain links TRBV5-1 to TRBJ2-1; the match to TRBD2 covers 7 bases. After removal of 0 bases from V and 7 bases from J, the junction contained 1 base not matched to a gene. Germline CDR1 SGHRS, CDR2 YFSETQ. This CDR3 comprises 13 residues. CDR3 sequence: CASSLAGGNEQFF. The CDR3 coding sequence is TGCGCCAGCAGCTTGGCGGGGGGTAATGAGCAGTTCTTC.

This clone was recorded only once. V is TRBV13 and J is TRBJ1-4; maybe TRBD1 (5 bases). This CDR3 has 15 residues. V was shortened by 5 bases and J by 8 bases, with 18 bases between the two germline ends. CDR1 and CDR2 (germline): PRHDT, FYEKMQ (reference sequence). DNA of the CDR3: TGTGCCAGCAGCAGCCGGGGCGAGAAAGGCGAAAAACTGTTTTTT. Translation: CASSSRGEKGEKLFF.

J is TRBJ2-7 and V is TRBV5-4; the D is unclear. Trimming removed 2 bases from V and 5 bases from J, with 17 bases in between. The CDR3 extends over 15 amino acids. CDR1 is SGHNT, CDR2 YYREEE, per germline (reference sequence). The CDR3 nucleotides read TGTGCCAGCAGCTTAGACTCTTGGTGGGGTCACGAGCAGTACTTC. Translated: CASSLDSWWGHEQYF. The whole variable domain, filled in from reference TRBV5-4 and TRBJ2-7, reads ETGVTQSPTHLIKTRGQQVTLRCSSQSGHNTVSWYQQALGQGPQFIFQYYREEENGRGNFPPRFSGLQFPNYSSELNVNALELDDSALYLCASSLDSWWGHEQYFGPGTRLTVT.

In its sample, this clone was seen a few times. V usage is TRBV7-8 and J usage is TRBJ2-5, with TRBD2 matching over 8 bases. The CDR3 covers 17 residues. Germline CDR1 reads SGHVS; CDR2 reads FQNEAQ. Unmatched junction bases numbered 8, after V lost 2 bases and J lost 0 bases. The CDR3 bases are TGTGCCAGCAGCTTACCCACGGGGGGGGCGGACCAAGAGACCCAGTACTTC. It translates to CASSLPTGGADQETQYF.

About this clone: Different DNA sequences within this sample yield the same CDR3. This chain links TRBV11-2 with TRBJ2-7; the D gene is possibly TRBD1 (5 bases). Trimming left V 1 base short and J 5 bases short, with 6 bases between. The germline V gene encodes CDR1 SGHAT and CDR2 FQNNGV. The CDR3 loop spans 12 amino acids. The CDR3 DNA reads TGTGCCAGCAGCTTAGGGGGCAACGAGCAGTACTTC. Translated, it gives CASSLGGNEQYF.

This clone was picked up a small number of times. This sequence joins TRBV4-3 and TRBJ2-1; D is perhaps TRBD1 (5 bases). The CDR3 extends over 16 amino acids. The germline V gene encodes CDR1 LGHNA and CDR2 YSLEER. V lost 1 base and J 4 bases, leaving 14 bases between the germline ends. The chain's CDR3 is CASSQVAGQGYNEQFF. For the CDR3, the DNA is TGCGCCAGCAGCCAAGTAGCTGGGCAGGGATACAATGAGCAGTTCTTC.

This clone appeared a few times. This chain uses TRBV16 with TRBJ1-4, with D hard to call. The ends were cut back, 1 base at V and 0 bases at J, with 3 bases in the middle. Germline V gene lookup returns CDR1 KGHSY and CDR2 FQNENV. The CDR3 has 14 residues. The CDR3 sequence is CASSQYATNEKLFF. The CDR3 DNA follows: TGTGCCAGCAGCCAATACGCAACTAATGAAAAACTGTTTTTT. The entire variable domain, with the rest obtained from reference TRBV16 and TRBJ1-4, is as follows: GEEVAQTPKHLVRGEGQKAKLYCAPIKGHSYVFWYQQVLKNEFKFLISFQNENVFDETGMPKERFSAKCLPNSPCSLEIQATKLEDSAVYFCASSQYATNEKLFFGSGTQLSVL.

The chain links TRBV25-1 to TRBJ1-1; a possible D gene is TRBD1 (6 bases). CDR3 size: 13 residues. Germline V lookup: CDR1 MGHDK, CDR2 SYGVNS. The V end lost 3 bases, the J end lost 7 bases, and 12 bases lay between the germline ends. The CDR3 region has the DNA TGTGCCAGCAGTGACCCCTGGACAGATGAAGCTTTCTTT. Encoded protein: CASSDPWTDEAFF. Full variable domain (missing parts from reference TRBV25-1 and TRBJ1-1): EADIYQTPRYLVIGTGKKITLECSQTMGHDKMYWYQQDPGMELHLIHYSYGVNSTEKGDLSSESTVSRIRTEHFPLTLESARPSHTSQYLCASSDPWTDEAFFGQGTRLTVV.

This clone turned up a few times. This chain links TRBV6-1 with TRBJ1-5; 7 nucleotides agree with TRBD1. There are 17 residues in the CDR3. Looked up from germline, CDR1 is MNHNS and CDR2 is SASEGT. J gave up 0 bases and V 4 bases, and 9 bases lay outside the gene matches. CDR3 loop: CASSAGGTVNSNQPQHF. CDR3 nucleotides: TGTGCCAGCAGTGCGGGAGGGACAGTAAATAGCAATCAGCCCCAGCATTTT.

This chain links TRBV7-2 with TRBJ1-2; D ambiguous. CDR3 length: 15 amino acids. Trimming took 1 base from V and 0 from J, leaving 9 bases between them. CDR1 and CDR2 from the germline V gene are SGHTA and FQGNSA. The CDR3 DNA reads as TGTGCCAGCAGCTTAGATGGACCCACTAACTATGGCTACACCTTC. It yields the protein CASSLDGPTNYGYTF.

Points on this clone: Different DNA sequences within this sample yield the same CDR3. The V and J genes are TRBV30 and TRBJ2-7, with D maybe TRBD1 (5 bases). Germline V gene sequence: CDR1 GTSNPN, CDR2 SVGIG (reference sequence). This CDR3 contains 11 residues. The germline V and J ends were trimmed by 3 bases and 3 bases, with 6 bases remaining between them. The CDR3 spells CAWSTGYEQYF. The DNA for the CDR3 is TGTGCCTGGAGCACAGGCTACGAGCAGTACTTC.

The chain links TRBV30 to TRBJ2-7; 9 positions agree with TRBD1. The CDR3 has 14 residues. Germline-derived CDR1 and CDR2 are GTSNPN and SVGIG (reference sequence). Trimming at V came to 2 bases and at J to 4 bases, leaving 6 bases not matched to a gene. CDR3 DNA sequence: TGTGCCTGGAGTATCGGGACAGGGACTTACGAGCAGTACTTC. Translated: CAWSIGTGTYEQYF.

This chain connects TRBV27 to TRBJ1-6, with D possibly matching TRBD1 (5 bases). The CDR3 sequence is 16 residues long. V shed 5 bases and J shed 6 bases, with 17 bases lying between them. The germline V gene has CDR1 MNHEY and CDR2 SMNVEV (reference sequence). The CDR3 bases are TGTGCCAGCAGTCTGGGGCCGGGAGGCGGTAATTCACCCCTCCACTTT. Translation gives CASSLGPGGGNSPLHF.

This clone was seen a handful of times. The V and J genes are TRBV4-3 and TRBJ1-5, with a weak D call TRBD1 (6 bases). V lost 1 base, J lost 6 bases, and 10 bases lay in between. Per the germline V gene, CDR1 is LGHNA and CDR2 is YSLEER. There are 14 residues in the CDR3. CDR3 protein: CASSQVVGGQPQHF. The DNA for the CDR3 is TGCGCCAGCAGCCAAGTTGTAGGGGGTCAGCCCCAGCATTTT.

The chain joins TRBV30 to TRBJ2-3; no firm D call. The length of the CDR3 is 13 residues. The germline V gene encodes CDR1 GTSNPN and CDR2 SVGIG (reference sequence). The ends were cut back, 0 bases at V and 0 bases at J, with 4 bases in the middle. CDR3 nucleotides: TGTGCCTGGAGTGTACGTAGCACAGATACGCAGTATTTT. Its translation is CAWSVRSTDTQYF.

This chain uses TRBV27 with TRBJ2-3; tentatively, D is TRBD1 (6 bases). CDR3 size: 20 residues. CDR1 is MNHEY, CDR2 SMNVEV, per germline (reference sequence). With 2 bases removed from V and 2 bases from J, the gap between germline ends came to 26 bases. CDR3 amino acids: CASSLHTYRTERSYTDTQYF. CDR3 coding DNA: TGTGCCAGCAGTTTACACACATACCGGACAGAACGGTCTTACACAGATACGCAGTATTTT.

The chain links TRBV2 to TRBJ2-7; weak D call: TRBD2 (6 bases). V dropped 1 base and J dropped 2 bases, with 15 bases sitting between them. The length of the CDR3 is 16 residues. CDR1 is SNHLY and CDR2 is FYNNEI in the germline V gene. CDR3 region: CASSEGGVHYPYEQYF. CDR3 in DNA: TGTGCCAGCAGTGAAGGGGGGGTACACTATCCCTACGAGCAGTACTTC.

The chain couples TRBV13 to TRBJ1-2, with 9 bases fitting TRBD1. The CDR3 is 13 amino acids. The V gene's germline CDR1 is PRHDT and CDR2 FYEKMQ (reference sequence). The ends lost 5 bases at V and 8 bases at J; junction bases unmatched: 6. The CDR3 nucleotides read TGTGCCAGCAGCGCCGGGACAGGGATAGGCTACACCTTC. Translated, it gives CASSAGTGIGYTF.

In its sample, this clone was seen a few times. This chain uses TRBV4-3 with TRBJ1-2; D not resolved. Looked up from germline, CDR1 is LGHNA and CDR2 is YSLEER. The CDR3 consists of 17 residues. The V end lost 0 bases, the J end lost 4 bases, and 18 bases lay between the germline ends. The CDR3 loop reads CASSQDWGSFTSYGYTF. Written as DNA, the CDR3 is TGCGCCAGCAGCCAAGATTGGGGATCCTTCACATCCTATGGCTACACCTTC.

This clone occurred once. This sequence joins TRBV7-9 and TRBJ2-1; 7 positions agree with TRBD2. Per the germline V gene, CDR1 is SEHNR and CDR2 is FQNEAQ (reference sequence). Germline trimming cut 5 bases from V and 6 bases from J; bases unmatched to any gene: 13. The CDR3 is made up of 16 amino acids. As DNA, the CDR3 is TGTGCCAGCAGCCCCGCCGGGGGAGGGATTATCAATGAGCAGTTCTTC. It is translated as CASSPAGGGIINEQFF. Full variable domain (remainder filled in from reference TRBV7-9 and TRBJ2-1): DTGVSQNPRHKITKRGQNVTFRCDPISEHNRLYWYRQTLGQGPEFLTYFQNEAQLEKSRLLSDRFSAERPKGSFSTLEIQRTEQGDSAMYLCASSPAGGGIINEQFFGPGTRLTVL.